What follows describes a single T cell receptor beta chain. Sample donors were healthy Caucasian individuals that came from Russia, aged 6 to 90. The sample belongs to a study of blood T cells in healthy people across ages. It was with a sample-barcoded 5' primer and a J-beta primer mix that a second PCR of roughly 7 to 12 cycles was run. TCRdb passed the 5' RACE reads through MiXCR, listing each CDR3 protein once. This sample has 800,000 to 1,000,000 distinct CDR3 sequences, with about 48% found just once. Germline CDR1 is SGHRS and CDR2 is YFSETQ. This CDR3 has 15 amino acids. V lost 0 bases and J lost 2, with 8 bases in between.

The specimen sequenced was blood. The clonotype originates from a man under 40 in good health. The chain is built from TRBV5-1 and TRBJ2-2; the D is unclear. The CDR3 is CASSLDSVNTGELFF. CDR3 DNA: TGCGCCAGCAGCTTGGATTCAGTAAACACCGGGGAGCTGTTTTTT.